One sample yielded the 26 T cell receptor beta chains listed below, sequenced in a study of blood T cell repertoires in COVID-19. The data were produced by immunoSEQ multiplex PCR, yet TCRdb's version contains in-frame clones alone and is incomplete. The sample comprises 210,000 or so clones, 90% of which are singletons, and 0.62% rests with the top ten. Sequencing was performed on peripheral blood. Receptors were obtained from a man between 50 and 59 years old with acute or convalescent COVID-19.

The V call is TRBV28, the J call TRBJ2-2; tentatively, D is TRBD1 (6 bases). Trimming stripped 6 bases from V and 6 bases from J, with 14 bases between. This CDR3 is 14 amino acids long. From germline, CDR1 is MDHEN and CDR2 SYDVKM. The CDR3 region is CASSKDSTSGELFF. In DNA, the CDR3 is TGTGCCAGCAGCAAGGACAGTACCTCCGGGGAGCTGTTTTTT.

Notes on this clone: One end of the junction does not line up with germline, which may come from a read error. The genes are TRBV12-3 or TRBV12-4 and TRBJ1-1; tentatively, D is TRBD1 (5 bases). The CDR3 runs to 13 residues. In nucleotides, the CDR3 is TGTGCCAGCAAGCCAGGGATGAATACTGAAGCTTTCTTT. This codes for CASKPGMNTEAFF.

The CDR3: CASSLPPPGHRSSYNSPLHF. The CDR3 coding sequence is TGTGCCAGCAGTTTACCCCCCCCGGGACATCGAAGCTCCTATAATTCACCCCTCCACTTT. This chain links TRBV28 with TRBJ1-6; maybe TRBD1 (6 bases). Trimming took off 2 bases at V and 0 bases at J, with 20 bases between the two ends. Germline CDR1 and CDR2: MDHEN and SYDVKM. The CDR3 spans 20 residues.

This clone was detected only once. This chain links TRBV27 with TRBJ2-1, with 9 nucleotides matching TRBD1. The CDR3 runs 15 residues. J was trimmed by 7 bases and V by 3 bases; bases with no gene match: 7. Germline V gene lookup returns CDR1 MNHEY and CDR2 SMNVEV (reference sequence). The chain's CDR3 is CASSLYGQGYNEQFF. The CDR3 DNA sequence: TGTGCCAGCAGTTTGTACGGACAGGGGTATAATGAGCAGTTCTTC.

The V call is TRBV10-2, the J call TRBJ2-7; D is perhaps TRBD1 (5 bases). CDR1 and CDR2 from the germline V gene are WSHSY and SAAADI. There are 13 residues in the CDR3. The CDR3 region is CTSNTDTAGEQYV. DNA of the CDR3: TGCACCAGCAACACGGACACTGCCGGCGAGCAGTACGTC.

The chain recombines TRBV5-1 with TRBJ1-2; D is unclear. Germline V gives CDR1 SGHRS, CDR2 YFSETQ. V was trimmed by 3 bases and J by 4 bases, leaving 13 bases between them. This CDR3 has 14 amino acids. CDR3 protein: CASSSTGEFYGYTF. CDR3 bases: TGCGCCAGCAGCTCAACCGGGGAGTTCTATGGCTACACCTTC.

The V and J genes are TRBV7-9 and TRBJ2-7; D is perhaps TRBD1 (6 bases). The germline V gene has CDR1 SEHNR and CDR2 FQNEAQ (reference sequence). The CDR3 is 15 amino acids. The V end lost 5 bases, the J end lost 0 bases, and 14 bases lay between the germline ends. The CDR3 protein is CASSTPGHGSYEQYF. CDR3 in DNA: TGTGCCAGCAGCACGCCGGGACACGGCTCCTACGAGCAGTACTTC.

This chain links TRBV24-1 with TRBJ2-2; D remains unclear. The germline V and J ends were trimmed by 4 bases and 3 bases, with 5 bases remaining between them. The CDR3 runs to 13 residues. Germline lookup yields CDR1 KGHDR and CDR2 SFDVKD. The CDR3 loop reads CATSDRDTGELFF. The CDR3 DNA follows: TGTGCCACCAGTGACCGGGACACCGGGGAGCTGTTTTTT.

The CDR3: CASSLSSGDSSYEQYV. The CDR3 DNA sequence: TGTGCCAGCAGCTTATCTTCGGGGGATAGCTCCTACGAGCAGTACGTC. V is TRBV7-9 and J is TRBJ2-7, with D possibly matching TRBD2 (6 bases). Germline CDR1 reads SEHNR; CDR2 reads FQNEAQ (reference sequence). Trimming took 2 bases from V and 0 from J, leaving 14 bases between them. This CDR3 is built from 16 residues.

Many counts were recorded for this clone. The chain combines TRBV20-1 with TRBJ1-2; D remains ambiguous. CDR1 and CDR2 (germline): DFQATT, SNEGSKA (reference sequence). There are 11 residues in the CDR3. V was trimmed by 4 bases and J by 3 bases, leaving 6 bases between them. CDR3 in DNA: TGCAGTGCTACCTTCGACTATGGCTACACCTTC. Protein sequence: CSATFDYGYTF.

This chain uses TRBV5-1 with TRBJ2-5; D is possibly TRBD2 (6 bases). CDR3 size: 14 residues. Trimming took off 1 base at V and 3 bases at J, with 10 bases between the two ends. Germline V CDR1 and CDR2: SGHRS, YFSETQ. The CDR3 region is CASSLSQREETQYF. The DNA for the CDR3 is TGCGCCAGCAGCTTGTCGCAGCGGGAAGAGACCCAGTACTTC.

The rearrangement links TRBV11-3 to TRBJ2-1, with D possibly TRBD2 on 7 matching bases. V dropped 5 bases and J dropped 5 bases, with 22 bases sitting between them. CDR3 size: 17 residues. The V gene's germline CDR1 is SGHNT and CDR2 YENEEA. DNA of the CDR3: TGTGCCAGCAGCACACTGGGCGGGGGCCTTTCCAACAATGAGCAGTTCTTC. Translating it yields CASSTLGGGLSNNEQFF. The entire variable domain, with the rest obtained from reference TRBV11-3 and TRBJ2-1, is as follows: EAGVVQSPRYKIIEKKQPVAFWCNPISGHNTLYWYLQNLGQGPELLIRYENEEAVDDSQLPKDRFSAERLKGVDSTLKIQPAELGDSAVYLCASSTLGGGLSNNEQFFGPGTRLTVL.

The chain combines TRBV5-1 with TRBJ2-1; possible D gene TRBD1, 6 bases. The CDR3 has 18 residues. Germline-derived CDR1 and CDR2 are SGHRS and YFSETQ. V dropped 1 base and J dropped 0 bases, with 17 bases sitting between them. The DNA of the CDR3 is TGCGCCAGCAGCTTGAGCCCTCAGGGGACGAGCTCCTACAATGAGCAGTTCTTC. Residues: CASSLSPQGTSSYNEQFF.

In DNA, the CDR3 is TGTGCCAGCAGTTTTCAGGTTGGGCAGGGCTCTGGAAACACCATATATTTT. Amino acid sequence: CASSFQVGQGSGNTIYF. The chain is built from TRBV28 and TRBJ1-3, with D perhaps TRBD1 (5 bases). Trimming took 3 bases from V and 0 from J, leaving 15 bases between them. The germline V gene encodes CDR1 MDHEN and CDR2 SYDVKM. This CDR3 region has 17 residues.

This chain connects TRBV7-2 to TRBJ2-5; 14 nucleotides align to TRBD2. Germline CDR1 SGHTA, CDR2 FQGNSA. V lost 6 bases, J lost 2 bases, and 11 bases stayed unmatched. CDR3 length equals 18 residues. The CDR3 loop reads CASRLRGLAGGRQETQYF. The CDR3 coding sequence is TGTGCCAGCAGGTTACGAGGACTAGCGGGAGGACGGCAAGAGACCCAGTACTTC.

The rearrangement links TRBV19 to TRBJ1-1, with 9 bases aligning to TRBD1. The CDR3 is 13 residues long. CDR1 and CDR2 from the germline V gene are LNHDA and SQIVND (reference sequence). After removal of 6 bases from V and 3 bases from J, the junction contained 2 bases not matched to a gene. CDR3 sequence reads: CASRGDRDTEAFF. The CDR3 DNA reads TGTGCCAGTAGGGGGGACAGGGACACTGAAGCTTTCTTT.

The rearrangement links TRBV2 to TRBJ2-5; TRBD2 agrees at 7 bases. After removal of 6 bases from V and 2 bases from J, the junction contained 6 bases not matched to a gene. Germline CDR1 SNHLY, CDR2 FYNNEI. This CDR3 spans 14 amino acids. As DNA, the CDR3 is TGTGCCAGCAGCCGACTAGCTGAACAAGAGACCCAGTACTTC. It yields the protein CASSRLAEQETQYF.

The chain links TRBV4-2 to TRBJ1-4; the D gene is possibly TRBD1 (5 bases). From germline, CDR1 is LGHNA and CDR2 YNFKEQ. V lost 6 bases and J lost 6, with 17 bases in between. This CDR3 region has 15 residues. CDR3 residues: CASRGGRVSDEKLFF. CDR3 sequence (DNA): TGTGCCAGCAGGGGGGGAAGAGTGTCGGATGAAAAACTGTTTTTT.

The CDR3 sequence: CASLVANYGYTF. The CDR3 DNA reads as TGTGCCAGCTTAGTAGCTAACTATGGCTACACCTTC. The chain joins TRBV6-5 to TRBJ1-2, with D unresolved. CDR1 is MNHEY and CDR2 is SVGAGI in the germline V gene. Trimming removed 8 bases from V and 0 bases from J, with 7 bases in between. CDR3 length: 12 amino acids.

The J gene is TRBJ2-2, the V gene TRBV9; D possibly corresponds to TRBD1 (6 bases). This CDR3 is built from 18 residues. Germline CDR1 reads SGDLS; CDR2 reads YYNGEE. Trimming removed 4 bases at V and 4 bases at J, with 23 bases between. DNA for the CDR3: TGTGCCAGCAGCCAGATCCCCCCTGACAGGTTTTCCACCGGGGAGCTGTTTTTT. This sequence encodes CASSQIPPDRFSTGELFF.

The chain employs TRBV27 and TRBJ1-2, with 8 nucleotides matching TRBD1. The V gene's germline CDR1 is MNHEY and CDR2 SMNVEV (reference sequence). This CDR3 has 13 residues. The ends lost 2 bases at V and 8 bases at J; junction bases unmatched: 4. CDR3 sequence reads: CASSLQGAGGYTF. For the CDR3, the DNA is TGTGCCAGCAGTTTACAGGGGGCCGGGGGCTACACCTTC.

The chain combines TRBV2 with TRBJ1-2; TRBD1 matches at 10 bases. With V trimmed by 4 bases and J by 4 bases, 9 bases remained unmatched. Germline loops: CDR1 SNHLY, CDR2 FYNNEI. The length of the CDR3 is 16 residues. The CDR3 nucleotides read TGTGCCAGCAGTGGATTGGCGGGACAGGGGACCTATGGCTACACCTTC. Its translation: CASSGLAGQGTYGYTF. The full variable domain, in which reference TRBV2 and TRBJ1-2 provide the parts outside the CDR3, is EPEVTQTPSHQVTQMGQEVILRCVPISNHLYFYWYRQILGQKVEFLVSFYNNEISEKSEIFDDQFSVERPDGSNFTLKIRSTKLEDSAMYFCASSGLAGQGTYGYTFGSGTRLTVV.

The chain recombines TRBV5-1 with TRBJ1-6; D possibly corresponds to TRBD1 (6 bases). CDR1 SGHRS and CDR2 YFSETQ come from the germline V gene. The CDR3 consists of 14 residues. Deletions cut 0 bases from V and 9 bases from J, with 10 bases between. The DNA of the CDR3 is TGCGCCAGCAGCTTGGAGGGGGTCGGTTCACCCCTCCACTTT. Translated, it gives CASSLEGVGSPLHF.

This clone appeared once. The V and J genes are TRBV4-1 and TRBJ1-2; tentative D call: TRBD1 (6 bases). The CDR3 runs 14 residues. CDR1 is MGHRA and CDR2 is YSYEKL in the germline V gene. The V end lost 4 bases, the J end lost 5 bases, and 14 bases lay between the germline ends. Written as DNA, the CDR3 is TGCGCCAGCAGCCTTCAACAGGGTGGGTATGGCTACACCTTC. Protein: CASSLQQGGYGYTF.

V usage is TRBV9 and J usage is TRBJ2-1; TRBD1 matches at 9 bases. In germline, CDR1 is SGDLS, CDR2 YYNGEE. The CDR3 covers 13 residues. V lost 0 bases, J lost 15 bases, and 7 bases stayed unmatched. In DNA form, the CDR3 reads TGTGCCAGCAGCGTAGAAGGGACAGGGCTGGTGTTCTTC. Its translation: CASSVEGTGLVFF.

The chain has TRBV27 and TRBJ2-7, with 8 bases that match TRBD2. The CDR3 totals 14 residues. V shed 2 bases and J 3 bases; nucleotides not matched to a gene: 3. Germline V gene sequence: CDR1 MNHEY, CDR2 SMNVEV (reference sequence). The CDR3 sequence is CASSLAGGFYEQYF. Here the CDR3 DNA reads TGTGCCAGCAGTTTAGCGGGGGGATTCTACGAGCAGTACTTC.